One sample yielded the 30 T cell receptor beta chains listed below, sequenced in a study of blood T cell repertoires in COVID-19. Sequenced by immunoSEQ multiplex PCR; TCRdb stores in-frame clones only, minus some. The sample has about 50,000 clones, around 83% seen once. The sequencing input was peripheral blood. The receptors were sampled from a woman aged 80 or older with acute or convalescent COVID-19.

The chain links TRBV5-1 to TRBJ2-7; 8 bases are a match to TRBD1. The CDR3 is 15 amino acids. Germline V CDR1 and CDR2: SGHRS, YFSETQ. V lost 0 bases and J lost 2; bases outside the gene matches: 4. The CDR3: CASSLVGQAAYEQYF. In DNA, the CDR3 is TGCGCCAGCAGCTTGGTGGGACAGGCAGCCTACGAGCAGTACTTC.

The rearrangement joins TRBV10-1 to TRBJ1-4; 9 bases fit TRBD1. Per the germline V gene, CDR1 is WNHNN and CDR2 is SYGVQD (reference sequence). This CDR3 is built from 14 residues. V dropped 4 bases and J dropped 6; count of bases not matched to a gene: 3. DNA of the CDR3: TGCGCCAGCAGTGGGACAGGGGCGGATGAAAAACTGTTTTTT. The encoded protein is CASSGTGADEKLFF.

V gene TRBV29-1 combines with J gene TRBJ2-1; 8 nucleotides line up with TRBD1. CDR1 is SQVTM, CDR2 ANQGSEA, per germline. This CDR3 is built from 15 residues. J gave up 2 bases and V 8 bases, and 11 bases lay outside the gene matches. CDR3 loop: CSTKKGQGAYNEQFF. The CDR3 bases are TGCAGCACCAAAAAAGGACAGGGAGCCTACAATGAGCAGTTCTTC.

The genes are TRBV5-6 and TRBJ2-5, with TRBD2 matching over 10 bases. The CDR3 sequence is 17 residues long. Germline loops: CDR1 SGHDT, CDR2 YYEEEE. V lost 0 bases, J lost 1 base, and 6 bases stayed unmatched. Here the CDR3 DNA reads TGTGCCAGCAGCTTGGCCTTGGTAGCGGGGGGCCAAGAGACCCAGTACTTC. This sequence encodes CASSLALVAGGQETQYF.

The chain combines TRBV6-5 with TRBJ2-7; 7 positions match TRBD2. Germline values: CDR1 MNHEY, CDR2 SVGAGI. Trimming removed 0 bases from V and 4 bases from J; junction bases left unmatched: 9. The CDR3 length is 16 residues. Written as DNA, the CDR3 is TGTGCCAGCAGTTACTCGGGGGGGGGAAGTAAATACGAGCAGTACTTC. This gives the protein CASSYSGGGSKYEQYF.

This rearrangement joins TRBV6-5 to TRBJ2-1; maybe TRBD1 (6 bases). Trimming left V 5 bases short and J 4 bases short, with 15 bases between. CDR1 is MNHEY and CDR2 is SVGAGI in the germline V gene. This CDR3 comprises 15 residues. CDR3 DNA: TGTGCCAGCAGTAATAATCGGGACACTTACAATGAGCAGTTCTTC. Translating it yields CASSNNRDTYNEQFF.

This chain links TRBV7-9 with TRBJ1-3; D ambiguous. Germline values: CDR1 SEHNR, CDR2 FQNEAQ (reference sequence). This CDR3 has 12 amino acids. Trimming shortened V by 4 bases and J by 10 bases, and 11 bases separated the two germline ends. CDR3 sequence: CASSSRGQTIYF. In nucleotides, the CDR3 is TGTGCCAGCAGCTCCAGAGGGCAAACCATATATTTT.

This clone was seen once. The chain links TRBV9 to TRBJ2-1, with 7 bases matching TRBD2. Trimming removed 4 bases from V and 10 bases from J; junction bases left unmatched: 5. The CDR3 is made up of 12 amino acids. Germline-derived CDR1 and CDR2 are SGDLS and YYNGEE. In nucleotides, the CDR3 is TGTGCCAGCAGCCCGACTAGCTGGGAGCAGTTCTTC. The encoded protein is CASSPTSWEQFF.

The chain combines TRBV7-8 with TRBJ2-1, with 7 nucleotides matching TRBD1. Unmatched junction bases numbered 12, after V lost 3 bases and J lost 4 bases. This CDR3 comprises 17 residues. The germline gives CDR1 SGHVS, CDR2 FQNEAQ. The CDR3 sequence is CASSFTSGTDKYNEQFF. The CDR3 DNA reads TGTGCCAGCAGCTTTACATCCGGGACAGACAAATACAATGAGCAGTTCTTC.

V and J are TRBV6-5 and TRBJ2-3; 7 bases map to TRBD1. With 5 bases clipped from V and 2 bases from J, the junction kept 4 bases outside the gene matches. Germline V CDR1 and CDR2: MNHEY, SVGAGI. The CDR3 consists of 14 residues. The DNA for the CDR3 is TGTGCCAGCAGTCTAGACAGGGTCACAGATACGCAGTATTTT. This translates into CASSLDRVTDTQYF.

This chain joins TRBV7-5 and TRBJ2-3; TRBD2 is taken as the D call from the table, unchecked against the DNA. TRBV7-5 is designated a pseudogene. The CDR3 is 20 residues long. The DNA of the CDR3 is TGTGCCAGAAGCCCCGTCGGATATCGGGGGGGCAATCCTGGCACAGATACGCAGTATTTT. It specifies CARSPVGYRGGNPGTDTQYF.

V is TRBV5-1 and J is TRBJ1-4, with D maybe TRBD1 (6 bases). V was trimmed by 2 bases and J by 4 bases, leaving 12 bases between them. CDR3 size: 15 residues. Germline V gene lookup returns CDR1 SGHRS and CDR2 YFSETQ. The CDR3 DNA reads TGCGCCAGCAGCTTCGCCGACAGGATTAATGAAAAACTGTTTTTT. The encoded protein is CASSFADRINEKLFF. Looking up the rest from reference TRBV5-1 and TRBJ1-4 gives the full variable domain: KAGVTQTPRYLIKTRGQQVTLSCSPISGHRSVSWYQQTPGQGLQFLFEYFSETQRNKGNFPGRFSGRQFSNSRSEMNVSTLELGDSALYLCASSFADRINEKLFFGSGTQLSVL.

The rearrangement uses TRBV11-1 and TRBJ1-4, with D possibly TRBD1 on 5 matching bases. Germline lookup yields CDR1 SGHAT and CDR2 FQDESV (reference sequence). CDR3 length: 16 residues. Deletions cut 0 bases from V and 3 bases from J, with 11 bases between. The CDR3 region is CASSLASGGPNEKLFF. CDR3 in DNA: TGTGCCAGCAGCTTAGCGTCCGGGGGACCTAATGAAAAACTGTTTTTT.

This chain links TRBV5-1 with TRBJ1-5; D is perhaps TRBD1 (6 bases). The CDR3 totals 14 residues. V lost 4 bases and J 5 bases, leaving 13 bases between the germline ends. Per the germline V gene, CDR1 is SGHRS and CDR2 is YFSETQ. The CDR3 bases are TGCGCCAGCAGCCTGACAGGAGGAGATCAGCCCCAGCATTTT. This codes for CASSLTGGDQPQHF.

The chain joins TRBV4-1 to TRBJ1-3; unclear D gene. Germline V gene lookup returns CDR1 MGHRA and CDR2 YSYEKL. This CDR3 is 16 amino acids long. The ends were cut back, 1 base at V and 0 bases at J, with 10 bases in the middle. The CDR3 DNA sequence: TGCGCCAGCAGCCAAGCAGGCCGGGACTCTGGAAACACCATATATTTT. It specifies CASSQAGRDSGNTIYF.

The V and J genes are TRBV4-1 and TRBJ1-2, with 10 bases matching TRBD1. After removal of 4 bases from V and 0 bases from J, the junction contained 23 bases not matched to a gene. This CDR3 has 22 amino acids. Germline V gene sequence: CDR1 MGHRA, CDR2 YSYEKL. CDR3 sequence reads: CASSRTPGRQGASGSPNYGYTF. The CDR3 nucleotides read TGCGCCAGCAGCCGGACCCCCGGGAGACAGGGGGCGTCGGGATCTCCTAACTATGGCTACACCTTC.

The J gene is TRBJ2-5, the V gene TRBV29-1, with D maybe TRBD2 (5 bases). Per the germline V gene, CDR1 is SQVTM and CDR2 is ANQGSEA. Trimming shortened V by 2 bases and J by 4 bases, and 14 bases separated the two germline ends. The CDR3 has 14 amino acids. This chain's CDR3 is CSVESDGDGETQYF. The CDR3 DNA reads TGCAGCGTTGAATCTGACGGGGATGGAGAGACCCAGTACTTC.

V is TRBV6-2 or TRBV6-3 and J is TRBJ1-5; TRBD1 is a possible D gene (6 bases). CDR3 length: 15 residues. Trimming left V 6 bases short and J 4 bases short, with 16 bases between. Germline V gene data show CDR1 as MNHEY and CDR2 as SVGEGT. The CDR3 DNA follows: TGTGCCAGCAGCCCCGACCTTCAGGGGAATCAGCCCCAGCATTTT. Translation gives CASSPDLQGNQPQHF.

The genes are TRBV10-1 and TRBJ2-3, with TRBD2 matching over 8 bases. Germline V CDR1 and CDR2: WNHNN, SYGVQD (reference sequence). Unmatched junction bases numbered 4, after V lost 3 bases and J lost 2 bases. The CDR3 covers 15 residues. The CDR3, as DNA: TGCGCCAGCAGTGAACCGGGGGGGAACACAGATACGCAGTATTTT. It specifies CASSEPGGNTDTQYF.

V and J are TRBV20-1 and TRBJ1-4; 9 nucleotides match TRBD1. J gave up 7 bases and V 3 bases, and 9 bases lay outside the gene matches. The CDR3 loop spans 15 amino acids. CDR1 is DFQATT, CDR2 SNEGSKA, per germline (reference sequence). The CDR3 protein is CSASGPQGAGEKLFF. The CDR3 bases are TGCAGTGCTAGTGGCCCACAGGGGGCGGGTGAAAAACTGTTTTTT.

V usage is TRBV25-1 and J usage is TRBJ2-7, with TRBD1 identical over 8 bases. The length of the CDR3 is 16 residues. Germline assignment: CDR1 MGHDK and CDR2 SYGVNS. The V gene end was trimmed by 4 bases and the J gene end by 3 bases; junction bases not matched to a gene: 11. For the CDR3, the DNA is TGTGCCAGCAGTGCCTATAGACAGGGGTTCATCTACGAGCAGTACTTC. Translated, it gives CASSAYRQGFIYEQYF.

The chain employs TRBV30 and TRBJ2-6; D unclear. The CDR3 contains 14 residues. Germline V gene data show CDR1 as GTSNPN and CDR2 as SVGIG (reference sequence). Trimming cost V 8 bases and J 0 bases, with 11 bases left between them. The CDR3 DNA is TGTGCCCGGACGCTCGGCTCTGGGGCCAACGTCCTGACTTTC. Its protein product is CARTLGSGANVLTF.

The chain links TRBV11-2 to TRBJ2-7; the match to TRBD2 covers 9 bases. There are 17 residues in the CDR3. CDR1 is SGHAT, CDR2 FQNNGV, per germline. The J segment lost 1 base and the V segment lost 4 bases, leaving 11 bases of the junction unmatched. The CDR3 protein is CASSWNLAGYSSYEQYF. Here the CDR3 DNA reads TGTGCCAGCAGCTGGAATCTAGCGGGGTATAGTTCCTACGAGCAGTACTTC.

The chain combines TRBV10-2 with TRBJ2-7; 13 bases match TRBD2. The CDR3 contains 15 residues. Trimming at V came to 6 bases and at J to 6 bases, leaving 8 bases not matched to a gene. Germline V lookup: CDR1 WSHSY, CDR2 SAAADI. The CDR3 DNA reads TGCGCCAGCAGACCCAAGACTAGCGGGGGGCTCGAGCAGTACTTC. Protein sequence: CASRPKTSGGLEQYF.

The V call is TRBV27, the J call TRBJ1-6; 7 bases line up with TRBD1. The CDR3 sequence is 15 residues long. In germline, CDR1 is MNHEY, CDR2 SMNVEV (reference sequence). J was trimmed by 5 bases and V by 6 bases; bases with no gene match: 7. This CDR3 reads CASSDWTGDNSPLHF. CDR3 in DNA: TGTGCCAGCAGCGATTGGACAGGCGATAATTCACCCCTCCACTTT.

This chain links TRBV3-1 (or the pseudogene TRBV3-2) with TRBJ1-2; no firm D call. CDR1 LGHDT and CDR2 YNNKEL come from the germline V gene (reference sequence). Trimming removed 4 bases at V and 0 bases at J, with 9 bases between. This CDR3 contains 14 residues. The CDR3 DNA sequence: TGTGCCAGCAGCCTCCCGGCGGCTAACTATGGCTACACCTTC. It yields the protein CASSLPAANYGYTF.

The chain links TRBV5-1 to TRBJ2-2; D possibly corresponds to TRBD2 (6 bases). The CDR3 loop spans 17 amino acids. CDR1 SGHRS and CDR2 YFSETQ come from the germline V gene. The V end was cut by 0 bases, the J end by 2 bases, with 14 bases between. CDR3 amino acids: CASSLGVFGGNTGELFF. The CDR3 nucleotides are TGCGCCAGCAGCTTGGGAGTTTTCGGGGGAAACACCGGGGAGCTGTTTTTT.

The table lists this clone with a few counts. The J gene is TRBJ1-1, the V gene TRBV30; D ambiguous. Germline V CDR1 and CDR2: GTSNPN, SVGIG (reference sequence). The CDR3 covers 11 residues. V was trimmed by 5 bases and J by 0 bases, leaving 4 bases between them. CDR3 DNA: TGTGCCTGGCGTATGAACACTGAAGCTTTCTTT. This sequence encodes CAWRMNTEAFF.

A few counts support this clone. The chain is built from TRBV16 and TRBJ2-7; weak D call: TRBD1 (5 bases). There are 14 residues in the CDR3. Trimming took 0 bases from V and 5 from J, leaving 11 bases between them. CDR1 and CDR2 (germline): KGHSY, FQNENV. The CDR3, as DNA: TGTGCCAGCAGCCAATCGATAGGGGTCGACGAGCAGTACTTC. It codes for CASSQSIGVDEQYF.

Only a few counts were recorded for this clone. V and J are TRBV2 and TRBJ1-1; 11 positions match TRBD1. There are 14 residues in the CDR3. CDR1 is SNHLY and CDR2 is FYNNEI in the germline V gene. Trimming took 5 bases from V and 4 from J; bases not matched to a gene: 3. The CDR3: CASSYGTGGTEAFF. CDR3 coding DNA: TGTGCCAGCAGTTACGGGACAGGGGGCACTGAAGCTTTCTTT.